Below are 8 T cell receptor beta chains sequenced from a single sample in a study of blood T cell repertoires in COVID-19. Profiling relied on immunoSEQ multiplex PCR, and the TCRdb table lists in-frame clones only, not all of them. The data show about 290,000 clones, 85% seen once. Sequencing used peripheral blood. The receptors were gathered from a woman aged 45 to 65 with active or convalescent COVID-19.

The genes are TRBV5-5 and TRBJ1-5, with D uncertain. CDR3 length: 15 amino acids. Trimming took 4 bases from V and 4 from J, leaving 15 bases between them. Germline lookup yields CDR1 SGHKS and CDR2 YYEKEE (reference sequence). The CDR3 bases are TGTGCCAGCAGCAAGTCGAGGGTGGGGAATCAGCCCCAGCATTTT. Its protein product is CASSKSRVGNQPQHF.

The chain couples TRBV29-1 to TRBJ1-2; D is perhaps TRBD1 (5 bases). Germline V gene sequence: CDR1 SQVTM, CDR2 ANQGSEA. Deletions cut 7 bases from V and 4 bases from J, with 16 bases between. The CDR3 has 13 residues. CDR3 sequence reads: CSARASSVYGYTF. DNA of the CDR3: TGCAGCGCCAGGGCCTCGAGTGTCTATGGCTACACCTTC.

This chain connects TRBV5-8 to TRBJ1-2; no reliable D call. Trimming took 3 bases from V and 4 from J, leaving 16 bases between them. In germline, CDR1 is SGHTS, CDR2 YDEGEE. This CDR3 has 15 amino acids. In nucleotides, the CDR3 is TGTGCCAGCAGCTGGTATCAGACTCCCGTCTATGGCTACACCTTC. This sequence encodes CASSWYQTPVYGYTF.

J is TRBJ1-2 and V is TRBV11-2; D perhaps matches TRBD1 (5 bases). In germline, CDR1 is SGHAT, CDR2 FQNNGV. Trimming removed 4 bases from V and 2 bases from J, with 14 bases in between. This CDR3 has 15 amino acids. CDR3 coding DNA: TGTGCCAGCAGCTCCGGGGGACTGAGCAACTATGGCTACACCTTC. It codes for CASSSGGLSNYGYTF.

The table lists this clone with a few counts. V gene TRBV7-2 combines with J gene TRBJ1-3, with D maybe TRBD1 (6 bases). The V gene's germline CDR1 is SGHTA and CDR2 FQGNSA. The V and J ends lost 1 base and 7 bases respectively, with 11 bases between them. The CDR3 is 14 residues long. This CDR3 reads CASSLDGGYNTIYF. CDR3 in DNA: TGTGCCAGCAGCTTAGATGGGGGCTACAACACCATATATTTT.

The gene calls are TRBV6-5 and TRBJ1-2; 7 nucleotides agree with TRBD1. Trimming took 6 bases from V and 5 from J; bases not matched to a gene: 9. The CDR3 totals 14 residues. Germline-derived CDR1 and CDR2 are MNHEY and SVGAGI. This CDR3 is CASSSRGISYGYTF. Here the CDR3 DNA reads TGTGCCAGCAGCTCCAGGGGGATCTCATATGGCTACACCTTC.

The chain couples TRBV6-5 to TRBJ2-7, with 10 bases fitting TRBD2. V gave up 6 bases and J gave up 7 bases; unmatched junction bases: 9. Germline CDR1 and CDR2: MNHEY and SVGAGI. This CDR3 is built from 14 residues. The CDR3 sequence: CASRGLARVGEQYF. In DNA, the CDR3 is TGTGCCAGCAGGGGACTAGCGCGGGTAGGGGAGCAGTACTTC.

This chain uses TRBV28 with TRBJ2-3; D may be TRBD1 (5 bases). V was clipped by 4 bases and J by 2 bases, with 13 bases between them. This CDR3 is built from 15 residues. The germline gives CDR1 MDHEN, CDR2 SYDVKM. Here the CDR3 reads CASSSSQGYTDTQYF. CDR3 DNA: TGTGCCAGCAGTTCTTCCCAGGGCTACACAGATACGCAGTATTTT.